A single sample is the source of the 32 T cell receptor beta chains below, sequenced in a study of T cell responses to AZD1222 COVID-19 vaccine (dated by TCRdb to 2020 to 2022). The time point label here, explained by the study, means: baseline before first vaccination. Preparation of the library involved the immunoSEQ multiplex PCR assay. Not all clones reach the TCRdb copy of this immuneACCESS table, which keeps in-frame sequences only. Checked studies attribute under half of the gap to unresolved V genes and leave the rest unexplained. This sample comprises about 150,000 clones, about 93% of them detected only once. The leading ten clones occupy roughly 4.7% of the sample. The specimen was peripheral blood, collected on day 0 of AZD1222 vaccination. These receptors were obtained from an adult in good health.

This chain's CDR3 is CASSGSSDKPGELFF. Here the CDR3 DNA reads TGTGCCAGCAGCGGCAGTAGCGATAAACCCGGGGAGCTGTTTTTT. This chain uses TRBV7-3 with TRBJ2-2, with a tentative D call TRBD2 (5 bases). This CDR3 spans 15 amino acids. Trimming took off 5 bases at V and 6 bases at J, with 16 bases between the two ends. Germline V gene sequence: CDR1 SGHTA, CDR2 FQGTGA.

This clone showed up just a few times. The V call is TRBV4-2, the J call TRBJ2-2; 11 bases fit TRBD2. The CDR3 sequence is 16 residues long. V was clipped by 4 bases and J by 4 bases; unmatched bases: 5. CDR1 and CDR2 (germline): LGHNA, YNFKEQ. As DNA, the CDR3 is TGTGCCAGCAGCCTACTAGCGGGAGAGGGCACCGGGGAGCTGTTTTTT. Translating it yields CASSLLAGEGTGELFF.

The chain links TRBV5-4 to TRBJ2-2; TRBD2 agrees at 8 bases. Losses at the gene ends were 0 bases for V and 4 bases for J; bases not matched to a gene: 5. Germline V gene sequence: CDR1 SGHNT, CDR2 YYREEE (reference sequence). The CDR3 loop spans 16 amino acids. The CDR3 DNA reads TGTGCCAGCAGCTTGGGAGCGGGAGTCGGCACCGGGGAGCTGTTTTTT. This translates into CASSLGAGVGTGELFF.

CDR3 loop: CASSLGGEWGSYNEQFF. In DNA form, the CDR3 reads TGTGCCAGCAGCTTAGGGGGTGAGTGGGGATCCTACAATGAGCAGTTCTTC. The chain carries TRBV7-2 and TRBJ2-1; no reliable D call. CDR1 is SGHTA, CDR2 FQGNSA, per germline. There are 17 residues in the CDR3. With 1 base removed from V and 1 base from J, the gap between germline ends came to 14 bases.

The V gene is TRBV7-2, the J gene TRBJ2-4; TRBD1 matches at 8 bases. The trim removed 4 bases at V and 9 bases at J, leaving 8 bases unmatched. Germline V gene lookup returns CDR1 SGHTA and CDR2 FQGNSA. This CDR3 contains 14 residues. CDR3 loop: CASSSMQGAGIQYF. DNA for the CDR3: TGTGCCAGCAGCTCGATGCAGGGGGCCGGCATTCAGTACTTC. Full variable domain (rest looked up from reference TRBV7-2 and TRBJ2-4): GAGVSQSPSNKVTEKGKDVELRCDPISGHTALYWYRQSLGQGLEFLIYFQGNSAPDKSGLPSDRFSAERTGGSVSTLTIQRTQQEDSAVYLCASSSMQGAGIQYFGAGTRLSVL.

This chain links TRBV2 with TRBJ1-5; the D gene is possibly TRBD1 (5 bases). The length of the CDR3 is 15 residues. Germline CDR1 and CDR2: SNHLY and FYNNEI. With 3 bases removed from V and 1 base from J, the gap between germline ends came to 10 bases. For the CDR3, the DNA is TGTGCCAGCAGTGACGTATGGGGGAGCAATCAGCCCCAGCATTTT. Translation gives CASSDVWGSNQPQHF.

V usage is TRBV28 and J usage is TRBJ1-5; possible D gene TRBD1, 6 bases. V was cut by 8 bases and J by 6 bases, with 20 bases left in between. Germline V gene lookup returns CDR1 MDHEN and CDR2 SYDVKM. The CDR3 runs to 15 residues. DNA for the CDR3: TGTGCCAGCGGTCGAGGGGGGGGTGGCATTCAGCCCCAGCATTTT. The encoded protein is CASGRGGGGIQPQHF.

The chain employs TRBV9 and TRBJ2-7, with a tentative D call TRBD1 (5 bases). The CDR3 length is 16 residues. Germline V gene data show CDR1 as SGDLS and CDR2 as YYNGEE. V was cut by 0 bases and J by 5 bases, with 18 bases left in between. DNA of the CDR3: TGTGCCAGCAGCGTAGGGGGCAGCCTAAGGTCTAACGAGCAGTACTTC. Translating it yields CASSVGGSLRSNEQYF.

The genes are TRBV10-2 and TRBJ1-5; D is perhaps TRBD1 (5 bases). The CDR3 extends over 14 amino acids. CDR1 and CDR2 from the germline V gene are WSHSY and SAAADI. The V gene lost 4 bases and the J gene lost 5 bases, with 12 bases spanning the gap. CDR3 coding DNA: TGCGCCAGCAGTGTGGGGGGGAGGTATCAGCCCCAGCATTTT. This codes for CASSVGGRYQPQHF.

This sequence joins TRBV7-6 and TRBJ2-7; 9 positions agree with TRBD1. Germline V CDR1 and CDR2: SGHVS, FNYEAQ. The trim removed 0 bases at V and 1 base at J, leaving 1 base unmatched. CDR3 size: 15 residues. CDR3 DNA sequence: TGTGCCAGCAGCTTAGCGACAGGGGGTTCCTACGAGCAGTACTTC. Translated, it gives CASSLATGGSYEQYF.

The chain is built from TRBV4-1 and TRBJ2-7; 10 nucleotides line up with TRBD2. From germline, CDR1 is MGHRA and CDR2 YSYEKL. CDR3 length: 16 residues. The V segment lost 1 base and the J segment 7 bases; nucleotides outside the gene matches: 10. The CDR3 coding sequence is TGCGCCAGCAGCCAAGGAGGGGCACTAGCGGGAATTGAGCAGTACTTC. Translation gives CASSQGGALAGIEQYF.

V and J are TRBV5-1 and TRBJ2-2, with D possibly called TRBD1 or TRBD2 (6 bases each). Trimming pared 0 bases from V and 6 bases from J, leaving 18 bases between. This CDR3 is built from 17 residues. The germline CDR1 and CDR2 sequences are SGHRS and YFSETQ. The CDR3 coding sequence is TGCGCCAGCAGCTTGGCCGGAGGGGGTTATAGATCCGGGGAGCTGTTTTTT. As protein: CASSLAGGGYRSGELFF. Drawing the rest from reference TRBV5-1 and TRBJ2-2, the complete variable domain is KAGVTQTPRYLIKTRGQQVTLSCSPISGHRSVSWYQQTPGQGLQFLFEYFSETQRNKGNFPGRFSGRQFSNSRSEMNVSTLELGDSALYLCASSLAGGGYRSGELFFGEGSRLTVL.

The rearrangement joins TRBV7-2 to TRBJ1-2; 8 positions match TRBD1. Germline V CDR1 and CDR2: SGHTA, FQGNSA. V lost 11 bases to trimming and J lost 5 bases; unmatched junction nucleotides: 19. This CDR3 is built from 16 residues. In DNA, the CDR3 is TGTGCCTCTACCTTAGGGGCAGGGGGCGCTGGGTATGGCTACACCTTC. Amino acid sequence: CASTLGAGGAGYGYTF.

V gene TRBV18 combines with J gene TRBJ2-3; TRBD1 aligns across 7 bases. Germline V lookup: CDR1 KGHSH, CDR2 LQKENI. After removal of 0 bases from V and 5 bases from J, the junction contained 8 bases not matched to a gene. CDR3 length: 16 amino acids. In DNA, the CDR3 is TGTGCCAGCTCACCACCGCGAGCAGGGGGTAAAGATACGCAGTATTTT. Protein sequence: CASSPPRAGGKDTQYF. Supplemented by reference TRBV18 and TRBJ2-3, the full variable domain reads NAGVMQNPRHLVRRRGQEARLRCSPMKGHSHVYWYRQLPEEGLKFMVYLQKENIIDESGMPKERFSAEFPKEGPSILRIQQVVRGDSAAYFCASSPPRAGGKDTQYFGPGTRLTVL.

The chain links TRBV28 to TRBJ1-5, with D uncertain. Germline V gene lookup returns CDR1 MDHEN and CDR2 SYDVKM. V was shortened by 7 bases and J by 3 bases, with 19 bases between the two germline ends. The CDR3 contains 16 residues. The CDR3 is CASKPQPAAVNQPQHF. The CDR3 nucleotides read TGTGCCAGCAAACCCCAACCCGCGGCGGTCAATCAGCCCCAGCATTTT.

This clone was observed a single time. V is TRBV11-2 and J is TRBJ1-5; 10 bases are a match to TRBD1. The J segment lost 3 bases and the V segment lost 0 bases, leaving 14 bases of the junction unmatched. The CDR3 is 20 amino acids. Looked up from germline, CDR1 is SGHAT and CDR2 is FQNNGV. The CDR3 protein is CASSLDRDRGRRRNNQPQHF. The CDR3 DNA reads TGTGCCAGCAGCTTAGATCGCGACAGGGGGCGGCGGAGAAACAATCAGCCCCAGCATTTT.

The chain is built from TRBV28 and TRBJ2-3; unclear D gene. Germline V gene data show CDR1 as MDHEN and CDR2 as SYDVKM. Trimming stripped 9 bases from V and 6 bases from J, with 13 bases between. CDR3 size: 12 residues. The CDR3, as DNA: TGTGCCAGTGGGCGACTCCCCGATACGCAGTATTTT. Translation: CASGRLPDTQYF.

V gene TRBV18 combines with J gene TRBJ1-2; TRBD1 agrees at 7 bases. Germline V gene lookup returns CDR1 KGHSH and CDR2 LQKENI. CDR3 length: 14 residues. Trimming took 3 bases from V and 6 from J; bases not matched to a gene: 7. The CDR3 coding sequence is TGTGCCAGCTCACCCGAACAGGGGAACCATGGCTACACCTTC. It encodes CASSPEQGNHGYTF.

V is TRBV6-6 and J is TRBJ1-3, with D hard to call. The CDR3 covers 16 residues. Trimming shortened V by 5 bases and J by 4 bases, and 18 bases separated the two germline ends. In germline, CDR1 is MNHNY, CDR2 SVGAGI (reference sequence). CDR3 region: CASSAAHPRMGNTIYF. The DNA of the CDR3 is TGTGCCAGCAGTGCGGCCCACCCCAGGATGGGAAACACCATATATTTT.

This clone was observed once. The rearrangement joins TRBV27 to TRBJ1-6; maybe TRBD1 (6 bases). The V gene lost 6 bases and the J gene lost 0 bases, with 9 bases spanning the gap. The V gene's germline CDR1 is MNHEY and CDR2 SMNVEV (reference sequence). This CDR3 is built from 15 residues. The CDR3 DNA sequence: TGTGCCAGCAGGGGGGGCGTCTCCTATAATTCACCCCTCCACTTT. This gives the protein CASRGGVSYNSPLHF.

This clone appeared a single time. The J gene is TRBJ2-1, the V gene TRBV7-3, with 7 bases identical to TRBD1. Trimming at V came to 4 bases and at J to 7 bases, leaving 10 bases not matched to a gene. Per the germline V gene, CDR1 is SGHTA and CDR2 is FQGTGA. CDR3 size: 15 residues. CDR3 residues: CASSSRRQGRNEQFF. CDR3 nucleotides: TGTGCCAGCAGCTCCAGACGACAGGGTCGGAATGAGCAGTTCTTC.

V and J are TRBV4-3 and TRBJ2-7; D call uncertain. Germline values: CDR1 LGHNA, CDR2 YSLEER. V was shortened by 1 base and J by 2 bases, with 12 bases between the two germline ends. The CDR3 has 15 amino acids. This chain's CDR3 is CASSQARSETYEQYF. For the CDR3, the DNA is TGCGCCAGCAGCCAAGCCAGGAGTGAGACCTACGAGCAGTACTTC.

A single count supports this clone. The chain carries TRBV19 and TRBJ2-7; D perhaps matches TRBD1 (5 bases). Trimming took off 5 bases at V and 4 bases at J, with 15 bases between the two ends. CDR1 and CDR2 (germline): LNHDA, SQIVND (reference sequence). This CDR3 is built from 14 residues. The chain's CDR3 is CASSVQGYNYEQYF. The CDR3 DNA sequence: TGTGCCAGTAGTGTCCAGGGTTACAATTACGAGCAGTACTTC.

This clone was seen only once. CDR3 DNA: TGTGCCAGCAGCTTGGGACTAGCGGGAGACCATGAGCAGTTCTTC. Translating it yields CASSLGLAGDHEQFF. V and J are TRBV7-3 and TRBJ2-1; 14 bases align to TRBD2. The CDR3 runs to 15 residues. Trimming at V came to 3 bases and at J to 8 bases, leaving 3 bases not matched to a gene. The germline gives CDR1 SGHTA, CDR2 FQGTGA.

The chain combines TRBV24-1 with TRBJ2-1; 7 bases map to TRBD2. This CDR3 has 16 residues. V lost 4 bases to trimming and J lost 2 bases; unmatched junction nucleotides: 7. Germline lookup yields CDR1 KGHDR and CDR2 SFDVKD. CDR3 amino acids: CATSDPGTNAYNEQFF. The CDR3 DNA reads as TGTGCCACCAGTGACCCCGGGACTAACGCCTACAATGAGCAGTTCTTC.

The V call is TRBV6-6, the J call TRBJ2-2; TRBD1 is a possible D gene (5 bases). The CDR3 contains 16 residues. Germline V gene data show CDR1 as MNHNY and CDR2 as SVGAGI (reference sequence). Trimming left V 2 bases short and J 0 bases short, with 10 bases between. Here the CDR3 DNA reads TGTGCCAGCAGTTACGGCCAGGGTACGAACACCGGGGAGCTGTTTTTT. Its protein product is CASSYGQGTNTGELFF.

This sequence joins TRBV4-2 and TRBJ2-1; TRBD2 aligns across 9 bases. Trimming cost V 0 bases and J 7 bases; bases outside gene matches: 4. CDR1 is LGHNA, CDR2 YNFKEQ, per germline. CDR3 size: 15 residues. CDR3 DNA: TGTGCCAGCAGCCAAGATGGGCTAGCGGGAAATGAGCAGTTCTTC. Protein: CASSQDGLAGNEQFF.

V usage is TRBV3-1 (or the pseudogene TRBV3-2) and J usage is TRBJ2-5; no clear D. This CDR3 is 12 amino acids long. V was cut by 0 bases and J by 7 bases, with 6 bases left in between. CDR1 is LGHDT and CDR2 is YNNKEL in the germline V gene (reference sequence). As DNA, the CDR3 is TGTGCCAGCAGCCAAGATGGCCTGACCCAGTACTTC. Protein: CASSQDGLTQYF.

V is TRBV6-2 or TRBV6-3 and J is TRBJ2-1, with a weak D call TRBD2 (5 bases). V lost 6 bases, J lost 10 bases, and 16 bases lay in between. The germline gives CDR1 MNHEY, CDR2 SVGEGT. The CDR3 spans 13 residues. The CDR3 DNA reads TGTGCCAGCAGCGGCCGGGGAATGGGGGAGCAGTTCTTC. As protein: CASSGRGMGEQFF.

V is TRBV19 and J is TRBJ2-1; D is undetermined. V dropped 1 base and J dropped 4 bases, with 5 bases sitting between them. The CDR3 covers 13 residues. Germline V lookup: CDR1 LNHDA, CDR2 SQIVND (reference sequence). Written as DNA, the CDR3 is TGTGCCAGTAGTATAGGGATATACAATGAGCAGTTCTTC. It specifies CASSIGIYNEQFF.

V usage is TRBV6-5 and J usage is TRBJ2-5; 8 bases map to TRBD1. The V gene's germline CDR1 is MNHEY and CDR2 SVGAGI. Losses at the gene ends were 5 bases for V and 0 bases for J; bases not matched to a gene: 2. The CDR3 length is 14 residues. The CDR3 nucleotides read TGTGCCAGCAGTCCAGGGGGCAACCAAGAGACCCAGTACTTC. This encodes CASSPGGNQETQYF.

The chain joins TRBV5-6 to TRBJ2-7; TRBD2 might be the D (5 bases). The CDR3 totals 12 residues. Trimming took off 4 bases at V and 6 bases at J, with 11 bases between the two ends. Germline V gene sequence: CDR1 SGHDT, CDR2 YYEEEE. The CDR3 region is CASSGGVREQYF. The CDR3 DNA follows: TGTGCCAGCAGCGGAGGCGTTCGCGAGCAGTACTTC.